This TCR beta chain appears in the sequencing data of a study of read filtering for tumor transcriptome and immune sequencing. Study information: After DNase treatment, RNA was made into whole-transcriptome libraries.

This clonotype was counted ten times or more. Its antigen is still unknown. Study conclusions and caveats: The sorted CD138-negative fraction was a mixed bone marrow immune population, not purified T cells.

Molecular barcoded adaptors covering alpha/delta and beta/gamma chains were used on about 0.4 ug RNA. TCRdb called the reads again in MiXCR, with one record for every CDR3 protein. Of around 60,000 distinct CDR3 sequences listed, about 19% are singletons. CDR3 size: 17 residues. The germline CDR1 and CDR2 sequences are SQVTM and ANQGSEA. With V trimmed by 2 bases and J by 2 bases, 13 bases remained unmatched. Sequenced sample: a population of CD138-negative cells sorted from bone marrow. This TCR came from a donor at least 40 years old with multiple myeloma. The V call is TRBV29-1, the J call TRBJ2-7; 9 nucleotides align to TRBD2. The CDR3 reads CSVESGGMREGPYEQYF. In DNA form, the CDR3 reads TGCAGCGTTGAATCAGGAGGGATGCGGGAGGGCCCCTACGAGCAGTACTTC.